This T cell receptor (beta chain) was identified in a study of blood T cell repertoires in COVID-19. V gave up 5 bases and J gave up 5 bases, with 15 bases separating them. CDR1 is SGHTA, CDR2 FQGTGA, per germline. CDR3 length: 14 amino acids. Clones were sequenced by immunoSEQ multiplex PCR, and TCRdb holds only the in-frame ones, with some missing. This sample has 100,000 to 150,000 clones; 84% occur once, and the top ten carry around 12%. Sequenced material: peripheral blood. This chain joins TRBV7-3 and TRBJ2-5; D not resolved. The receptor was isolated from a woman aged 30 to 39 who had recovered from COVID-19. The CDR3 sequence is CASSLVGARETQYF. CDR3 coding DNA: TGTGCCAGCAGCCTCGTGGGCGCTCGGGAGACCCAGTACTTC.